Shown below are 32 T cell receptor beta chains from a single sample sequenced in a study of identical twins. TCRdb reanalysed the 5' RACE reads using MiXCR and keeps one entry per CDR3 protein. Seen here are about 1.7 million distinct CDR3 sequences, about 31% observed once, and the top ten hold less than 0.35%. The sample consisted of cord blood. These receptors came from a newborn girl in good health.

This clonotype was found once. V and J are TRBV20-1 and TRBJ2-7; the match to TRBD1 covers 9 bases. The CDR3 has 18 amino acids. V shed 6 bases, J shed 0 bases, and the junction held 18 bases outside the gene matches. CDR1 DFQATT and CDR2 SNEGSKA come from the germline V gene (reference sequence). In DNA, the CDR3 is TGCAGTGCCCATATTGGGGACAGGGCTAACCCGAGCTCCTACGAGCAGTACTTC. This gives the protein CSAHIGDRANPSSYEQYF.

This clonotype appeared a single time. V usage is TRBV11-1 and J usage is TRBJ2-7; D is unclear. From germline, CDR1 is SGHAT and CDR2 FQDESV (reference sequence). This CDR3 spans 13 amino acids. V lost 3 bases, J lost 2 bases, and 8 bases lay in between. CDR3 sequence reads: CASSFFYTYEQYF. Here the CDR3 DNA reads TGTGCCAGCAGCTTTTTCTACACCTACGAGCAGTACTTC. The complete variable domain, with remaining parts taken from reference TRBV11-1 and TRBJ2-7, reads EAEVAQSPRYKITEKSQAVAFWCDPISGHATLYWYRQILGQGPELLVQFQDESVVDDSQLPKDRFSAERLKGVDSTLKIQPAELGDSAMYLCASSFFYTYEQYFGPGTRLTVT.

In its sample, this clonotype was seen a few times. The rearrangement uses TRBV20-1 and TRBJ2-6; TRBD1 matches at 7 bases. Germline V CDR1 and CDR2: DFQATT, SNEGSKA (reference sequence). V shed 5 bases, J shed 0 bases, and the junction held 7 bases outside the gene matches. The CDR3 is made up of 16 amino acids. The CDR3 region is CSAEQGSFSGANVLTF. The CDR3 nucleotides are TGCAGTGCTGAACAGGGGTCATTCTCTGGGGCCAACGTCCTGACTTTC.

This chain uses TRBV28 with TRBJ2-5; D is unresolved. The germline CDR1 and CDR2 sequences are MDHEN and SYDVKM. The V end lost 7 bases, the J end lost 4 bases, and 13 bases lay between the germline ends. The CDR3 is 13 amino acids. The CDR3 DNA reads as TGTGCCAGCACCCCTTGGCCGATAGAGACCCAGTACTTC. Residues: CASTPWPIETQYF.

This chain uses TRBV6-1 with TRBJ2-3; TRBD2 matches at 7 bases. This CDR3 is 15 amino acids long. V shed 6 bases, J shed 6 bases, and the junction held 12 bases outside the gene matches. CDR1 MNHNS and CDR2 SASEGT come from the germline V gene. CDR3 sequence: CASSATSPHPDTQYF. CDR3 coding DNA: TGTGCCAGCAGCGCGACTAGCCCTCACCCGGATACGCAGTATTTT.

V is TRBV12-5 and J is TRBJ2-5; TRBD2 matches 8 bases. Germline lookup yields CDR1 LGHNT and CDR2 FRNRAP. This CDR3 has 13 amino acids. Unmatched junction bases numbered 9, after V lost 4 bases and J lost 11 bases. The CDR3 DNA follows: TGTGCTAGTGGTTCCGGGGGGGCAGGTGAGCAGTACTTC. Translation gives CASGSGGAGEQYF.

The table lists this clonotype with a few counts. V is TRBV6-2 or TRBV6-3 and J is TRBJ2-1; 8 bases align to TRBD1. The germline V gene encodes CDR1 MNHEY and CDR2 SVGEGT. The CDR3 extends over 14 amino acids. Trimming removed 6 bases from V and 4 bases from J; junction bases left unmatched: 5. In nucleotides, the CDR3 is TGTGCCAGCAGACCGGACAGGGCTTACAATGAGCAGTTCTTC. This codes for CASRPDRAYNEQFF.

This clonotype came up many times. The chain links TRBV7-2 to TRBJ2-5; TRBD1 aligns across 8 bases. From germline, CDR1 is SGHTA and CDR2 FQGNSA. There are 13 residues in the CDR3. The ends lost 4 bases at V and 4 bases at J; junction bases unmatched: 2. The CDR3: CASSSDRAETQYF. CDR3 nucleotide sequence: TGTGCCAGCAGCTCGGACAGGGCAGAGACCCAGTACTTC.

This sequence joins TRBV5-1 and TRBJ2-1; TRBD1 matches at 7 bases. Germline V gene data show CDR1 as SGHRS and CDR2 as YFSETQ. The CDR3 runs 16 residues. V was pared by 4 bases and J by 4 bases, with 11 bases of the junction left unmatched. The DNA of the CDR3 is TGCGCCAGCAGCCGCCGGCCAGGGGGAACTTACAATGAGCAGTTCTTC. It translates to CASSRRPGGTYNEQFF.

This clonotype has a single count. The rearrangement uses TRBV3-1 and TRBJ2-2; 7 nucleotides align to TRBD2. V lost 4 bases to trimming and J lost 7 bases; unmatched junction nucleotides: 12. Germline V lookup: CDR1 LGHDT, CDR2 YNNKEL (reference sequence). This CDR3 has 16 amino acids. CDR3 sequence reads: CASSRSGTVFFGELFF. The DNA of the CDR3 is TGTGCCAGCAGCCGGAGCGGGACCGTTTTTTTCGGGGAGCTGTTTTTT.

This clonotype was recorded only once. The rearrangement joins TRBV21-1 to TRBJ2-5; the listed D gene, TRBD1, was not tested against the DNA. TRBV21-1 is an annotated pseudogene. The CDR3 contains 14 residues. The CDR3 is CASSEEGPQETQYF. The CDR3 coding sequence is TGTGCCAGCAGCGAAGAGGGACCACAAGAGACCCAGTACTTC.

With respect to this clonotype: A read error is likely, as this CDR3 ends without the conserved phenylalanine or tryptophan. This rearrangement joins TRBV4-2 to TRBJ2-1; TRBD2 aligns across 10 bases. The CDR3 length is 16 residues. Germline CDR1 and CDR2: LGHNA and YNFKEQ. This chain's CDR3 is CASTQEASGSYNEQFV. Here the CDR3 DNA reads TGTGCCAGCACCCAAGAGGCTAGCGGGAGTTACAATGAGCAGTTCGTC.

This clonotype was observed a few times. CDR3 amino acids: CATGQRDGTDTQYF. The CDR3 bases are TGTGCCACCGGCCAGCGGGATGGCACAGATACGCAGTATTTT. The rearrangement uses TRBV10-3 and TRBJ2-3, with 7 bases fitting TRBD2. The germline V gene has CDR1 ENHRY and CDR2 SYGVKD. The length of the CDR3 is 14 residues. V lost 10 bases and J lost 1; bases outside the gene matches: 8.

With respect to this clonotype: With a much larger clone just one base away, this may be a read error. This chain joins TRBV24-1 and TRBJ2-3, with TRBD2 identical over 12 bases. Germline assignment: CDR1 KGHDR and CDR2 SFDVKD. With V trimmed by 3 bases and J by 0 bases, 0 bases remained unmatched. This CDR3 spans 16 amino acids. The chain's CDR3 is CATSDGTSGSTDTQYF. CDR3 DNA: TGTGCCACCAGTGATGGGACTAGCGGGAGCACAGATACGCAGTATTTT.

V usage is TRBV4-1 and J usage is TRBJ1-2; 9 bases line up with TRBD1. The germline V gene encodes CDR1 MGHRA and CDR2 YSYEKL. The CDR3 has 15 amino acids. Trimming cost V 1 base and J 7 bases; bases outside gene matches: 7. The CDR3 sequence is CASSQGGQGQGGYTF. CDR3 nucleotides: TGCGCCAGCAGCCAAGGAGGACAGGGGCAGGGTGGCTACACCTTC.

This clonotype appeared once. The genes are TRBV4-2 and TRBJ2-7; possibly TRBD2 for D (6 bases). The DNA end favors TRBJ2-4, so the J call may be wrong. The CDR3 length is 18 residues. CDR1 is LGHNA, CDR2 YNFKEQ, per germline. CDR3 DNA sequence: TGTGCCAGCAGCCAAGACACTATGGGGACTCTGGGCAAAAACATTCAGTACTTC. Amino acid sequence: CASSQDTMGTLGKNIQYF.

The chain carries TRBV6-1 and TRBJ1-1, with 7 bases matching TRBD1. The CDR3 sequence is 15 residues long. V dropped 7 bases and J dropped 4; count of bases not matched to a gene: 12. Germline V gene lookup returns CDR1 MNHNS and CDR2 SASEGT. The CDR3 spells CASIDNRGGGTEAFF. DNA of the CDR3: TGTGCCAGCATCGACAACAGGGGTGGAGGCACTGAAGCTTTCTTT.

The chain is built from TRBV27 and TRBJ2-5, with a possible D match to TRBD1 (6 bases). Germline V lookup: CDR1 MNHEY, CDR2 SMNVEV (reference sequence). CDR3 size: 14 residues. The CDR3 reads CAGPPRGGGETQYF. DNA for the CDR3: TGTGCAGGACCCCCCAGGGGTGGTGGAGAGACCCAGTACTTC.

V and J are TRBV6-2 or TRBV6-3 and TRBJ2-3, with D hard to call. CDR3 length equals 13 residues. Germline CDR1 MNHEY, CDR2 SVGEGT. The ends were cut back, 6 bases at V and 2 bases at J, with 9 bases in the middle. The CDR3 DNA sequence: TGTGCCAGCAGGCCACAGAACACAGATACGCAGTATTTT. Amino acid sequence: CASRPQNTDTQYF.

V gene TRBV21-1 combines with J gene TRBJ2-3; the D segment call TRBD2 is taken from the table without a DNA check. TRBV21-1 is a listed pseudogene. The CDR3 length is 17 residues. The CDR3: CASSKASVAGPRNTQYF. The CDR3 region has the DNA TGTGCCAGCAGCAAAGCTTCGGTAGCGGGACCCAGGAATACGCAGTATTTT.

The V gene is TRBV6-2 or TRBV6-3, the J gene TRBJ2-4; D is uncertain. The tail of the sequence fits TRBJ2-7 better, so the J call may be wrong. The CDR3 is 13 residues long. Per the germline V gene, CDR1 is MNHEY and CDR2 is SVGEGT. The CDR3 DNA sequence: TGTGCCAGCGCCCTACGGTCCTACGCCGAGCAGTACTTC. Its protein is CASALRSYAEQYF.

The gene calls are TRBV6-4 and TRBJ2-1, with 8 bases fitting TRBD2. CDR3 length: 15 amino acids. Per the germline V gene, CDR1 is MRHNA and CDR2 is SNTAGT. V lost 5 bases, J lost 4 bases, and 7 bases stayed unmatched. The CDR3 spells CASSPGRAHYNEQFF. The CDR3 nucleotides are TGTGCCAGCAGTCCCGGGAGGGCCCATTACAATGAGCAGTTCTTC.

This chain connects TRBV12-3 or TRBV12-4 to TRBJ1-5; no definite D call. The CDR3 runs 15 residues. Trimming shortened V by 9 bases and J by 0 bases, and 15 bases separated the two germline ends. CDR3 nucleotide sequence: TGTGCCAGTTCTAGCAGCACTTATAGCAATCAGCCCCAGCATTTT. Encoded protein: CASSSSTYSNQPQHF.

The table lists this clonotype with a few counts. This chain joins TRBV14 and TRBJ2-7; TRBD1 aligns across 7 bases. Germline-derived CDR1 and CDR2 are SGHDN and FVKESK. V was pared by 1 base and J by 6 bases, with 12 bases of the junction left unmatched. The CDR3 extends over 16 amino acids. The CDR3 sequence is CASSQGPGQLTFEQYF. DNA for the CDR3: TGTGCCAGCAGCCAAGGGCCGGGACAGCTAACCTTCGAGCAGTACTTC.

In this sample, this clonotype turned up a few times. The V call is TRBV6-1, the J call TRBJ2-3; TRBD1 matches at 7 bases. V lost 5 bases, J lost 2 bases, and 4 bases stayed unmatched. Germline V gene data show CDR1 as MNHNS and CDR2 as SASEGT. The CDR3 has 14 amino acids. The CDR3 DNA reads TGTGCCAGCAGTACTGGACAGGCCACAGATACGCAGTATTTT. It yields the protein CASSTGQATDTQYF.

In its sample, this clonotype was seen a few times. V usage is TRBV9 and J usage is TRBJ2-7, with 9 bases matching TRBD2. Germline-derived CDR1 and CDR2 are SGDLS and YYNGEE. The V gene end was trimmed by 0 bases and the J gene end by 5 bases; junction bases not matched to a gene: 3. CDR3 length: 14 residues. As DNA, the CDR3 is TGTGCCAGCAGCGTAGCTAGCGGGAACCACGAGCAGTACTTC. Translation: CASSVASGNHEQYF.

The V and J genes are TRBV6-5 and TRBJ2-7, with 11 bases that match TRBD2. The CDR3 runs 15 residues. Germline lookup yields CDR1 MNHEY and CDR2 SVGAGI. J gave up 6 bases and V 0 bases, and 4 bases lay outside the gene matches. Here the CDR3 DNA reads TGTGCCAGCAGTTACTCGACTAGCGGGAAGGGCGAGCAGTACTTC. Its translation: CASSYSTSGKGEQYF.

This clonotype was observed many times. The chain recombines TRBV6-5 with TRBJ2-7; no clear D gene. Trimming took 5 bases from V and 6 from J, leaving 11 bases between them. CDR3 length: 12 amino acids. Germline CDR1 and CDR2: MNHEY and SVGAGI. CDR3 region: CASSRRPPEQYF. In DNA form, the CDR3 reads TGTGCCAGCAGTCGACGCCCCCCCGAGCAGTACTTC.

The genes are TRBV5-6 and TRBJ2-5, with a tentative D call TRBD2 (5 bases). Looked up from germline, CDR1 is SGHDT and CDR2 is YYEEEE. The CDR3 has 15 residues. V gave up 4 bases and J gave up 5 bases, with 18 bases separating them. The CDR3 nucleotides read TGTGCCAGCAGCGTGAACCCTACTAGGTCGGAGACCCAGTACTTC. Encoded protein: CASSVNPTRSETQYF. Complete variable domain (other parts from reference TRBV5-6 and TRBJ2-5): DAGVTQSPTHLIKTRGQQVTLRCSPKSGHDTVSWYQQALGQGPQFIFQYYEEEERQRGNFPDRFSGHQFPNYSSELNVNALLLGDSALYLCASSVNPTRSETQYFGPGTRLLVL.

This clonotype has more than one count but fewer than ten. The V call is TRBV11-1, the J call TRBJ2-1; TRBD2 matches at 9 bases. Germline CDR1 and CDR2: SGHAT and FQDESV (reference sequence). CDR3 length equals 15 residues. Trimming cost V 5 bases and J 5 bases; bases outside gene matches: 7. CDR3 region: CASSGLGTSNNEQFF. CDR3 in DNA: TGTGCCAGCAGCGGATTAGGGACTAGCAACAATGAGCAGTTCTTC.

In its sample, this clonotype was seen a few times. The V and J genes are TRBV2 and TRBJ2-5; D gene ambiguous. V gave up 7 bases and J gave up 3 bases, with 6 bases separating them. This CDR3 is built from 11 residues. CDR1 SNHLY and CDR2 FYNNEI come from the germline V gene. The CDR3 region has the DNA TGTGCCAGCACCAGAGAAGAGACCCAGTACTTC. Amino acid sequence: CASTREETQYF.

The chain couples TRBV20-1 to TRBJ2-3; 11 bases are a match to TRBD2. Germline loops: CDR1 DFQATT, CDR2 SNEGSKA (reference sequence). V was pared by 2 bases and J by 5 bases, with 6 bases of the junction left unmatched. This CDR3 has 15 residues. For the CDR3, the DNA is TGCAGTGCTAGAATTAGCGGGAGGGTAAGAGATACGCAGTATTTT. Residues: CSARISGRVRDTQYF.